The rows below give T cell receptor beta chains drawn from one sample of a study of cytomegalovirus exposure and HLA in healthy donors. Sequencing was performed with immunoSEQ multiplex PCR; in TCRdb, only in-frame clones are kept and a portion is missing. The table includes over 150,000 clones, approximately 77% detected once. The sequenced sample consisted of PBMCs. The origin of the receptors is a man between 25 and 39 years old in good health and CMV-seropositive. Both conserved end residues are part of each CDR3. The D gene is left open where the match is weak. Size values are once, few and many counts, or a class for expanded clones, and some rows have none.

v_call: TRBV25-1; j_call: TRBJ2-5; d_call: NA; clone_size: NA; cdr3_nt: TGTGCCAGCAGTGATTGGGGGAGGGGGGCGGACAAAAAAGAGACCCAGTACTTC; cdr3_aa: CASSDWGRGADKKETQYF
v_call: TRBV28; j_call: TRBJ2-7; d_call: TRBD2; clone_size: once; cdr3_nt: TGTGCCAGCAGTCTCCCCCTTTGGTCGAGCGGGGTGTACGAGCAGTACTTC; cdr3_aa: CASSLPLWSSGVYEQYF
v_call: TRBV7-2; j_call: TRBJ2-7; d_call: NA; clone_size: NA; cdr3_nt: TGTGCCAGCAGCCCCCCGACACTTTCCTACGAGCAGTACTTC; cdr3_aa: CASSPPTLSYEQYF
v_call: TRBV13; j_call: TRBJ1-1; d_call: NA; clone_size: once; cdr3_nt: TGTGCCAGCAGCTCCCCAGGGGAAGCTTTCTTT; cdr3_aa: CASSSPGEAFF
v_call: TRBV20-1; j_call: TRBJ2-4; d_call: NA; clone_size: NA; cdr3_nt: TGCAGTGCTCGCGGATCAAACATTCAGTACTTC; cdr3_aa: CSARGSNIQYF
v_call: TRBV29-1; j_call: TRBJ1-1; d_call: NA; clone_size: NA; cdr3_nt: TGCAGCGTTGAAGGTCTGGATGCGGGACCCGAGCTACGGCTCTTT; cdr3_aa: CSVEGLDAGPELRLF
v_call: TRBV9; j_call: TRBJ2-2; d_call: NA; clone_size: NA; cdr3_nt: TGTGCCAGCAGCGTAGAGGGGCAGGGGGGATTCGGGGAGCTGTTTTTT; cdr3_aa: CASSVEGQGGFGELFF
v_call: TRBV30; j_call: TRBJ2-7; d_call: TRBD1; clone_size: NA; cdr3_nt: TGTGCCTGGAGTGTACTCGACAGGGGGCGAAAGAGGTTC; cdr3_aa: CAWSVLDRGRKRF
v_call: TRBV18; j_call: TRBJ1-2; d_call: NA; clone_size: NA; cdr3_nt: TGTGCCAGCTCACTGGGGACACTCACTAACTATGGCTACACCTTC; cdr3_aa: CASSLGTLTNYGYTF
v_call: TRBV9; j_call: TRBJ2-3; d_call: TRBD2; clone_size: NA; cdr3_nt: TGTGCCAGCAGCGTTCTTGGCGGACTAGCGGGCGGTGGCCCAAGCACAGATACGCAGTATTTT; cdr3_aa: CASSVLGGLAGGGPSTDTQYF